One sample yielded the 26 T cell receptor beta chains listed below, sequenced in a study of T cell repertoires and HLA-DP antigens. Data came from immunoSEQ multiplex PCR; TCRdb stores just in-frame clones and leaves some out. The data show 55,000 to 80,000 clones, about 82% seen once. The antigens of these receptors remain unknown. Sequenced input: CD4+ T cells from PBMCs. The source is a man aged 60 to 75 in good health and CMV-seronegative.

This chain uses TRBV19 with TRBJ2-2, with unresolved D. The ends were cut back, 7 bases at V and 0 bases at J, with 12 bases in the middle. Per germline, CDR1 LNHDA and CDR2 SQIVND (reference sequence). CDR3 length: 15 amino acids. CDR3 loop: CASTRAAANTGELFF. The CDR3 DNA follows: TGTGCCAGTACCCGAGCTGCCGCGAACACCGGGGAGCTGTTTTTT.

The V call is TRBV7-2, the J call TRBJ1-2; D gene unclear. Germline CDR1 is SGHTA and CDR2 is FQGNSA. The V gene lost 3 bases and the J gene lost 4 bases, with 12 bases spanning the gap. The CDR3 spans 14 residues. The CDR3 DNA reads TGTGCCAGCAGCTTTCGGGGTTCTGGCTATGGCTACACCTTC. This encodes CASSFRGSGYGYTF.

This clone was counted only a few times. V is TRBV15 and J is TRBJ2-5; no clear D gene. Germline V CDR1 and CDR2: LNHNV, YYDKDF (reference sequence). The V gene lost 3 bases and the J gene lost 3 bases, with 8 bases spanning the gap. This CDR3 has 13 amino acids. The CDR3 spells CATSSQTEETQYF. In DNA form, the CDR3 reads TGTGCCACCAGCAGTCAGACCGAAGAGACCCAGTACTTC.

The chain carries TRBV19 and TRBJ1-6; D gene ambiguous. V was cut by 4 bases and J by 10 bases, with 11 bases left in between. Germline V CDR1 and CDR2: LNHDA, SQIVND (reference sequence). The length of the CDR3 is 13 residues. This CDR3 is CASSTTKPSPLHF. The DNA of the CDR3 is TGTGCCAGTAGTACAACTAAACCCTCACCCCTCCACTTT.

This chain joins TRBV9 and TRBJ2-1; 9 nucleotides match TRBD2. The CDR3 totals 15 residues. After removal of 4 bases from V and 3 bases from J, the junction contained 5 bases not matched to a gene. Germline CDR1 is SGDLS and CDR2 is YYNGEE. The CDR3 loop reads CASSLGTSIYNEQFF. For the CDR3, the DNA is TGTGCCAGCAGCCTCGGGACTAGCATCTACAATGAGCAGTTCTTC.

This chain uses TRBV7-8 with TRBJ1-1, with 10 bases fitting TRBD1. This CDR3 has 14 amino acids. The trim removed 2 bases at V and 9 bases at J, leaving 6 bases unmatched. Germline CDR1 SGHVS, CDR2 FQNEAQ. This CDR3 is CASSLSRDRGKAFF. For the CDR3, the DNA is TGTGCCAGCAGCTTATCCCGGGACAGGGGAAAAGCTTTCTTT.

The sample holds a few counts of this clone. V is TRBV4-3 and J is TRBJ1-1, with D unresolved. The V end was cut by 3 bases, the J end by 6 bases, with 11 bases between. In germline, CDR1 is LGHNA, CDR2 YSLEER. The CDR3 is made up of 13 amino acids. CDR3 bases: TGCGCCAGCAGCCAGAGGCCAAACGCTGAAGCTTTCTTT. The encoded protein is CASSQRPNAEAFF.

This clone turned up a few times. This chain connects TRBV9 to TRBJ2-2, with D unresolved. V was clipped by 0 bases and J by 6 bases, with 15 bases between them. The CDR3 totals 16 residues. CDR1 and CDR2 from the germline V gene are SGDLS and YYNGEE. This chain's CDR3 is CASSVGSRDLAGELFF. The CDR3 DNA is TGTGCCAGCAGCGTAGGTAGTAGGGATTTGGCCGGGGAGCTGTTTTTT.

The chain employs TRBV7-6 and TRBJ2-2, with D unclear. V gave up 5 bases and J gave up 8 bases, with 6 bases separating them. Looked up from germline, CDR1 is SGHVS and CDR2 is FNYEAQ. This CDR3 has 11 residues. The CDR3 loop reads CASSRAGELFF. The CDR3, as DNA: TGTGCCAGCAGCAGGGCTGGGGAGCTGTTTTTT.

This chain uses TRBV7-8 with TRBJ1-1; D ambiguous. The CDR3 is made up of 14 amino acids. CDR1 is SGHVS, CDR2 FQNEAQ, per germline. The ends were cut back, 6 bases at V and 8 bases at J, with 19 bases in the middle. CDR3 sequence: CASRPLIASMEAFF. CDR3 DNA sequence: TGTGCCAGCAGACCCTTAATAGCTTCCATGGAAGCTTTCTTT.

The CDR3 coding sequence is TGTGCCAGCGCCGAGAGTACGGTATTGAACACTGAAGCTTTCTTT. Encoded protein: CASAESTVLNTEAFF. The J gene is TRBJ1-1, the V gene TRBV6-5; D remains unclear. Germline V gene sequence: CDR1 MNHEY, CDR2 SVGAGI. V lost 8 bases, J lost 0 bases, and 16 bases lay in between. The CDR3 is 15 amino acids.

The genes are TRBV5-1 and TRBJ2-5, with D perhaps TRBD2 (6 bases). This CDR3 contains 13 residues. V gave up 5 bases and J gave up 0 bases, with 8 bases separating them. Germline V gene sequence: CDR1 SGHRS, CDR2 YFSETQ. The CDR3 nucleotides are TGCGCCAGCAGATGGGACTACCAAGAGACCCAGTACTTC. Residues: CASRWDYQETQYF.

This sequence joins TRBV9 and TRBJ2-1; 10 bases align to TRBD2. CDR3 length: 16 residues. Germline V gene sequence: CDR1 SGDLS, CDR2 YYNGEE. The trim removed 2 bases at V and 7 bases at J, leaving 9 bases unmatched. This chain's CDR3 is CASSVLAGGVGNEQFF. The CDR3 DNA reads as TGTGCCAGCAGCGTGTTAGCGGGGGGAGTGGGAAATGAGCAGTTCTTC.

The chain employs TRBV19 and TRBJ1-1; D is possibly TRBD1 (5 bases). V lost 6 bases to trimming and J lost 0 bases, with 11 bases between them. Germline CDR1 is LNHDA and CDR2 is SQIVND (reference sequence). This CDR3 is 14 amino acids long. CDR3 coding DNA: TGTGCCAGTAGAACCGGACACTTGAACACTGAAGCTTTCTTT. Its protein is CASRTGHLNTEAFF.

V gene TRBV7-8 combines with J gene TRBJ2-3; D possibly corresponds to TRBD2 (6 bases). CDR1 SGHVS and CDR2 FQNEAQ come from the germline V gene. The ends were cut back, 7 bases at V and 5 bases at J, with 34 bases in the middle. This CDR3 has 20 amino acids. CDR3 in amino acids: CASTRRRVVLREKGEDTQYF. The CDR3 DNA follows: TGTGCCAGCACCCGAAGGAGGGTGGTCCTTCGAGAAAAAGGGGAAGATACGCAGTATTTT.

The rearrangement joins TRBV7-9 to TRBJ2-7; 7 bases align to TRBD1. The CDR3 has 14 amino acids. V was clipped by 5 bases and J by 0 bases; unmatched bases: 4. Germline CDR1 is SEHNR and CDR2 is FQNEAQ (reference sequence). The CDR3 sequence: CASSPSGGSYEQYF. The CDR3 coding sequence is TGTGCCAGCAGCCCGTCAGGGGGCTCCTACGAGCAGTACTTC.

This clone was counted only a few times. The chain links TRBV30 to TRBJ2-1, with TRBD1 identical over 11 bases. Germline loops: CDR1 GTSNPN, CDR2 SVGIG (reference sequence). J gave up 8 bases and V 4 bases, and 7 bases lay outside the gene matches. The CDR3 has 14 residues. CDR3 residues: CAWTRDRGVYEQFF. In nucleotides, the CDR3 is TGTGCCTGGACGCGGGACAGGGGGGTCTATGAGCAGTTCTTC.

V is TRBV9 and J is TRBJ1-2, with 7 nucleotides matching TRBD1. CDR3 length: 14 amino acids. Germline CDR1 and CDR2: SGDLS and YYNGEE. Germline trimming cut 5 bases from V and 4 bases from J; bases unmatched to any gene: 8. This CDR3 is CASSDGQASYGYTF. As DNA, the CDR3 is TGTGCCAGCAGTGACGGACAGGCGAGCTATGGCTACACCTTC.

The genes are TRBV27 and TRBJ2-1; the D gene is possibly TRBD2 (6 bases). Germline values: CDR1 MNHEY, CDR2 SMNVEV (reference sequence). Trimming took 6 bases from V and 5 from J, leaving 17 bases between them. The CDR3 totals 15 residues. CDR3 nucleotides: TGTGCCAGCAGCCGCTCCCGGGGGAACCACAATGAGCAGTTCTTC. Residues: CASSRSRGNHNEQFF.

The chain links TRBV9 to TRBJ2-7, with D perhaps TRBD1 or TRBD2 (6 bases each). The CDR3 runs to 16 residues. V shed 0 bases and J shed 0 bases, with 13 bases lying between them. The germline V gene encodes CDR1 SGDLS and CDR2 YYNGEE. The DNA for the CDR3 is TGTGCCAGCAGCGTAGAGGTCGGGGGCAGCTCCTACGAGCAGTACTTC. Amino acid sequence: CASSVEVGGSSYEQYF.

This clone was observed once. The chain links TRBV12-5 to TRBJ1-2; 11 bases are a match to TRBD1. The CDR3 sequence is 15 residues long. V gave up 1 base and J gave up 5 bases; unmatched junction bases: 3. Germline lookup yields CDR1 LGHNT and CDR2 FRNRAP. CDR3 loop: CASGLGDRGRYGYTF. In nucleotides, the CDR3 is TGTGCTAGTGGTTTGGGGGACAGGGGGAGGTATGGCTACACCTTC. The full variable domain, its missing parts supplied by reference TRBV12-5 and TRBJ1-2, is DARVTQTPRHKVTEMGQEVTMRCQPILGHNTVFWYRQTMMQGLELLAYFRNRAPLDDSGMPKDRFSAEMPDATLATLKIQPSEPRDSAVYFCASGLGDRGRYGYTFGSGTRLTVV.

This chain links TRBV18 with TRBJ1-5; possibly TRBD1 for D (5 bases). The V and J ends lost 5 bases and 3 bases respectively, with 11 bases between them. This CDR3 region has 14 residues. Per the germline V gene, CDR1 is KGHSH and CDR2 is LQKENI. CDR3 loop: CASSNRDLNQPQHF. The CDR3 nucleotides read TGTGCCAGCTCAAACCGGGACCTCAATCAGCCCCAGCATTTT.

V gene TRBV4-1 combines with J gene TRBJ2-7, with 7 bases aligning to TRBD1. The CDR3 spans 16 residues. J lost 2 bases, V lost 5 bases, and 12 bases had no gene match. Germline CDR1 reads MGHRA; CDR2 reads YSYEKL. CDR3 loop: CASSALTGPKTYEQYF. The CDR3 coding sequence is TGCGCCAGCAGCGCATTGACAGGGCCGAAAACCTACGAGCAGTACTTC.

The V gene is TRBV5-4, the J gene TRBJ2-2, with TRBD2 matching over 8 bases. The CDR3 is 15 amino acids. V shed 2 bases and J 5 bases; nucleotides not matched to a gene: 5. CDR1 SGHNT and CDR2 YYREEE come from the germline V gene (reference sequence). The CDR3 DNA sequence: TGTGCCAGCAGCTTTTTGGCTAGCGGGACCGGGGAGCTGTTTTTT. It yields the protein CASSFLASGTGELFF.

The V gene is TRBV29-1, the J gene TRBJ2-1; 7 bases are shared with TRBD2. J lost 0 bases, V lost 6 bases, and 8 bases had no gene match. The CDR3 spans 15 residues. The germline CDR1 and CDR2 sequences are SQVTM and ANQGSEA. CDR3 protein: CSVQLRGSSYNEQFF. The CDR3 nucleotides are TGCAGCGTGCAGTTGCGGGGGAGCTCCTACAATGAGCAGTTCTTC.

The chain has TRBV6-1 and TRBJ2-1; TRBD2 matches at 9 bases. The CDR3 runs 18 residues. In germline, CDR1 is MNHNS, CDR2 SASEGT. V lost 0 bases to trimming and J lost 5 bases; unmatched junction nucleotides: 11. As DNA, the CDR3 is TGTGCCAGCAGTGAAGCAGCTGTGGTAGCGGGGGCGAACAATGAGCAGTTCTTC. Encoded protein: CASSEAAVVAGANNEQFF.